This T cell receptor beta chain was sequenced for a study of shared clonotypes between healthy human individuals. Only in-frame clones appear in the TCRdb table, and some are missing; sequencing was by immunoSEQ multiplex PCR. This sample has about 680,000 clones, with around 73% found just once. The CDR3 sequence is 15 residues long. V lost 5 bases and J 4 bases, leaving 17 bases between the germline ends. From germline, CDR1 is MDHEN and CDR2 SYDVKM. This receptor was obtained from a woman aged 25 to 39 in good health. The chain couples TRBV28 to TRBJ1-2; no definite D call. Sequences were obtained from memory CD4+ T cells sorted from blood. The subset here: CD45RA-negative fraction. CDR3 region: CASSPPFGQIYGYTF. The CDR3 DNA follows: TGTGCCAGCAGTCCCCCTTTTGGGCAGATCTATGGCTACACCTTC.